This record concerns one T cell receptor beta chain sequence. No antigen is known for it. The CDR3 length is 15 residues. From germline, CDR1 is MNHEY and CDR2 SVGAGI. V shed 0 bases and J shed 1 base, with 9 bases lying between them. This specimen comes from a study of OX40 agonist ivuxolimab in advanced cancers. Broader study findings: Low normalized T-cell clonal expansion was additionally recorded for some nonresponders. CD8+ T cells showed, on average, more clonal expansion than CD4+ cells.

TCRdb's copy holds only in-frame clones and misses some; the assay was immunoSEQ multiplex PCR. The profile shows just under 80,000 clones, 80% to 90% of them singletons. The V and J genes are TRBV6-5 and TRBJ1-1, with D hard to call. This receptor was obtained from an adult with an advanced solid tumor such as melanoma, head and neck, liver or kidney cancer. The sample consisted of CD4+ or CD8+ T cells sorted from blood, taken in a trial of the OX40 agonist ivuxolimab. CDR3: CASSYSGSSNTEAFF. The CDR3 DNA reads TGTGCCAGCAGTTACTCAGGCAGCTCGAACACTGAAGCTTTCTTT.